These 28 T cell receptor beta chains share one sample of origin, sequenced in a study of tumor T cells in aggressive B-cell lymphoma. The assay was immunoSEQ multiplex PCR, and TCRdb's table has in-frame clones only and misses some. The sample includes around 3,300 clones, around 86% seen only once; the top ten take 5% to 6.5%. Sequencing was carried out using tumor tissue. These receptors came from an adult with diffuse large B cell lymphoma.

This clone came up a few times. The chain employs TRBV6-5 and TRBJ2-7, with 7 bases aligning to TRBD1. After removal of 4 bases from V and 0 bases from J, the junction contained 3 bases not matched to a gene. The CDR3 totals 14 residues. Germline V gives CDR1 MNHEY, CDR2 SVGAGI. CDR3 sequence reads: CASSSGDSSYEQYF. Here the CDR3 DNA reads TGTGCCAGCAGTTCCGGGGACAGCTCCTACGAGCAGTACTTC.

V and J are TRBV5-1 and TRBJ2-3; tentatively, D is TRBD2 (7 bases). The germline gives CDR1 SGHRS, CDR2 YFSETQ. The CDR3 spans 19 residues. The ends were cut back, 6 bases at V and 5 bases at J, with 31 bases in the middle. The CDR3 loop reads CASTSGGVASGWGQDTQYF. In DNA, the CDR3 is TGCGCCAGCACCTCTGGCGGGGTTGCTAGCGGTTGGGGGCAAGATACGCAGTATTTT.

This sequence joins TRBV27 and TRBJ2-3; 13 bases match TRBD2. The trim removed 4 bases at V and 5 bases at J, leaving 6 bases unmatched. The germline V gene encodes CDR1 MNHEY and CDR2 SMNVEV (reference sequence). The CDR3 extends over 16 amino acids. The CDR3 DNA sequence: TGTGCCAGCAGTTCCCCACGACTAGCGGGAGGAGATACGCAGTATTTT. This translates into CASSSPRLAGGDTQYF.

The rearrangement links TRBV4-2 to TRBJ1-1; the match to TRBD1 covers 7 bases. This CDR3 is built from 13 residues. The junction had 1 base not matched to a gene; V was cut back by 6 bases and J by 0 bases. Germline CDR1 LGHNA, CDR2 YNFKEQ. The CDR3 DNA reads as TGTGCCAGCAGGACAGGGATGAACACTGAAGCTTTCTTT. Translated, it gives CASRTGMNTEAFF.

The V call is TRBV7-2, the J call TRBJ2-7; TRBD2 agrees at 8 bases. CDR1 and CDR2 (germline): SGHTA, FQGNSA. The CDR3 runs to 14 residues. V trimming: 2 bases; J trimming: 7 bases; junction bases outside the gene matches: 7. The chain's CDR3 is CASSLSPGLGEQYF. CDR3 nucleotide sequence: TGTGCCAGCAGCTTATCGCCGGGACTAGGAGAGCAGTACTTC. The whole variable domain, remainder taken from reference TRBV7-2 and TRBJ2-7, is GAGVSQSPSNKVTEKGKDVELRCDPISGHTALYWYRQSLGQGLEFLIYFQGNSAPDKSGLPSDRFSAERTGGSVSTLTIQRTQQEDSAVYLCASSLSPGLGEQYFGPGTRLTVT.

The chain links TRBV19 to TRBJ1-2; TRBD1 matches at 8 bases. The germline V gene encodes CDR1 LNHDA and CDR2 SQIVND (reference sequence). J gave up 8 bases and V 8 bases, and 4 bases lay outside the gene matches. The CDR3 has 11 residues. Here the CDR3 DNA reads TGTGCCAGTGGCAGGGGGCTGGGCTACACCTTC. This gives the protein CASGRGLGYTF. Variable domain in full (rest from reference TRBV19 and TRBJ1-2): DGGITQSPKYLFRKEGQNVTLSCEQNLNHDAMYWYRQDPGQGLRLIYYSQIVNDFQKGDIAEGYSVSREKKESFPLTVTSAQKNPTAFYLCASGRGLGYTFGSGTRLTVV.

V is TRBV5-6 and J is TRBJ1-3; TRBD1 might be the D (5 bases). Per germline, CDR1 SGHDT and CDR2 YYEEEE. CDR3 length: 11 amino acids. Deletions cut 4 bases from V and 10 bases from J, with 9 bases between. DNA for the CDR3: TGTGCCAGCAGCGTCAGGGATACCATATATTTT. Protein product: CASSVRDTIYF.

This clone has a single count. The chain combines TRBV18 with TRBJ2-2; 13 nucleotides line up with TRBD2. The V gene's germline CDR1 is KGHSH and CDR2 LQKENI. Trimming took 6 bases from V and 5 from J; bases not matched to a gene: 6. The CDR3 sequence is 16 residues long. The CDR3 DNA sequence: TGTGCCAGCTCCGATAGGACTAGCGGGAGTACCGGGGAGCTGTTTTTT. It is translated as CASSDRTSGSTGELFF.

CDR3 residues: CASSSNTYEQYF. The CDR3 DNA reads as TGTGCCAGCAGCTCGAACACCTACGAGCAGTACTTC. This chain links TRBV7-6 with TRBJ2-7; D not certain. This CDR3 is 12 amino acids long. Germline V CDR1 and CDR2: SGHVS, FNYEAQ. The V and J ends lost 4 bases and 2 bases respectively, with 6 bases between them.

Remarks on this clone: In the same sample, other DNA sequences code for this CDR3. The V call is TRBV4-1, the J call TRBJ1-5; possibly TRBD1 for D (6 bases). Germline V gene data show CDR1 as MGHRA and CDR2 as YSYEKL. The CDR3 contains 17 residues. The germline V and J ends were trimmed by 0 bases and 6 bases, with 18 bases remaining between them. The CDR3 reads CASSQDRGQQGGQPQHF. The DNA for the CDR3 is TGCGCCAGCAGCCAAGATAGGGGACAACAAGGGGGTCAGCCCCAGCATTTT.

For the CDR3, the DNA is TGTGCCAGCAGCCCCAGTCCGGGAGGGAGACACAATGAGCAGTTCTTC. Protein product: CASSPSPGGRHNEQFF. The chain links TRBV7-7 to TRBJ2-1; TRBD2 agrees at 8 bases. V gave up 5 bases and J gave up 5 bases; unmatched junction bases: 11. CDR3 length equals 16 residues. Germline CDR1 SSHAT, CDR2 FNYEAQ (reference sequence). Full variable domain (rest looked up from reference TRBV7-7 and TRBJ2-1): GAGVSQSPRYKVTKRGQDVTLRCDPISSHATLYWYQQALGQGPEFLTYFNYEAQPDKSGLPSDRFSAERPEGSISTLTIQRTEQRDSAMYRCASSPSPGGRHNEQFFGPGTRLTVL.

The chain couples TRBV6-6 to TRBJ2-1; 12 bases fit TRBD2. Germline CDR1 MNHNY, CDR2 SVGAGI (reference sequence). This CDR3 comprises 16 residues. V lost 2 bases and J lost 6; bases outside the gene matches: 5. CDR3 residues: CASSYPLAGGGNEQFF. CDR3 nucleotides: TGTGCCAGCAGTTACCCCCTAGCGGGAGGGGGCAATGAGCAGTTCTTC.

This clone turned up a few times. This chain uses TRBV5-4 with TRBJ1-6, with a tentative D call TRBD1 (5 bases). Looked up from germline, CDR1 is SGHNT and CDR2 is YYREEE (reference sequence). The CDR3 consists of 14 residues. V was clipped by 5 bases and J by 8 bases, with 14 bases between them. Written as DNA, the CDR3 is TGTGCCAGCAGAACAGACAGCGGGGATTCACCCCTCCACTTT. Its translation is CASRTDSGDSPLHF.

The genes are TRBV14 and TRBJ2-1, with D perhaps matching TRBD2 (6 bases). The CDR3 loop spans 14 amino acids. Germline values: CDR1 SGHDN, CDR2 FVKESK. Trimming pared 6 bases from V and 10 bases from J, leaving 19 bases between. The CDR3 region has the DNA TGTGCCAGCAGTGGGCTGACTAGTCAGCAGGAGCAGTTCTTC. It yields the protein CASSGLTSQQEQFF.

This clone was observed a few times. V is TRBV11-3 and J is TRBJ2-7; tentative D call: TRBD2 (5 bases). Trimming shortened V by 5 bases and J by 3 bases, and 11 bases separated the two germline ends. This CDR3 spans 13 amino acids. Germline CDR1 is SGHNT and CDR2 is YENEEA. The CDR3 bases are TGTGCCAGCAGCCAATCCAGCGGCTACGAGCAGTACTTC. Protein product: CASSQSSGYEQYF.

The rearrangement links TRBV27 to TRBJ2-7; possibly TRBD1 for D (6 bases). V was pared by 9 bases and J by 3 bases, with 9 bases between. CDR1 MNHEY and CDR2 SMNVEV come from the germline V gene (reference sequence). The CDR3 spans 11 residues. In nucleotides, the CDR3 is TGTGCCAGTGAACAGGGCTACGAGCAGTACTTC. Protein product: CASEQGYEQYF.

The rearrangement joins TRBV10-3 to TRBJ2-7; D is unclear. The V gene lost 5 bases and the J gene lost 6 bases, with 11 bases spanning the gap. The CDR3 is 12 residues long. The germline gives CDR1 ENHRY, CDR2 SYGVKD. The DNA of the CDR3 is TGTGCCATCAGTAAGCCTACTTCCGAGCAGTACTTC. Residues: CAISKPTSEQYF.

This clone was observed a handful of times. This rearrangement joins TRBV30 to TRBJ2-7, with 8 bases identical to TRBD2. V lost 3 bases, J lost 7 bases, and 2 bases stayed unmatched. From germline, CDR1 is GTSNPN and CDR2 SVGIG (reference sequence). The CDR3 contains 11 residues. DNA for the CDR3: TGTGCCTGGAGCCCGGGGGGGGAGCAGTACTTC. It translates to CAWSPGGEQYF.

This clone was recorded once. The V and J genes are TRBV7-2 and TRBJ2-7; 15 positions match TRBD2. Trimming removed 5 bases from V and 4 bases from J; junction bases left unmatched: 0. The CDR3 runs to 14 residues. Germline V gives CDR1 SGHTA, CDR2 FQGNSA. The CDR3 DNA follows: TGTGCCAGCAGCGGGACTAGCGGGAGGTACGAGCAGTACTTC. Encoded protein: CASSGTSGRYEQYF.

This rearrangement joins TRBV15 to TRBJ1-1; maybe TRBD1 (5 bases). Germline V CDR1 and CDR2: LNHNV, YYDKDF (reference sequence). V gave up 0 bases and J gave up 11 bases, with 19 bases separating them. The CDR3 runs 15 residues. The CDR3 sequence: CATSRDRGRDWWAFF. Here the CDR3 DNA reads TGTGCCACCAGCAGAGATAGGGGTAGAGATTGGTGGGCTTTCTTT.

The chain is built from TRBV11-3 and TRBJ2-5; TRBD2 aligns across 10 bases. The V gene's germline CDR1 is SGHNT and CDR2 YENEEA. J gave up 2 bases and V 2 bases, and 5 bases lay outside the gene matches. There are 16 residues in the CDR3. DNA for the CDR3: TGTGCCAGCAGCTTATGGATAGCGGGAGGACAAGAGACCCAGTACTTC. Translation: CASSLWIAGGQETQYF.

This rearrangement joins TRBV4-3 to TRBJ1-1; D is unresolved. The CDR3 covers 18 residues. Germline V gene data show CDR1 as LGHNA and CDR2 as YSLEER. V lost 0 bases, J lost 2 bases, and 19 bases lay in between. The CDR3 loop is CASSQDPAVPPFNTEAFF. The CDR3 DNA reads TGCGCCAGCAGCCAAGATCCTGCAGTGCCGCCCTTCAACACTGAAGCTTTCTTT.

The V and J genes are TRBV10-2 and TRBJ2-7, with D maybe TRBD2 (6 bases). This CDR3 contains 16 residues. V was cut by 5 bases and J by 2 bases, with 19 bases left in between. Germline V lookup: CDR1 WSHSY, CDR2 SAAADI. CDR3 DNA sequence: TGCGCCAGCAGTCAGGTGGGGGGATGGTTTACCTACGAGCAGTACTTC. This gives the protein CASSQVGGWFTYEQYF.

The rearrangement uses TRBV6-5 and TRBJ1-1, with a tentative D call TRBD1 (6 bases). There are 11 residues in the CDR3. V lost 6 bases to trimming and J lost 8 bases, with 10 bases between them. Germline assignment: CDR1 MNHEY and CDR2 SVGAGI. Here the CDR3 reads CASRSGTEAFF. The CDR3 bases are TGTGCCAGCAGATCCGGGACAGAAGCTTTCTTT.

The chain couples TRBV5-1 to TRBJ2-7, with D perhaps TRBD1 (5 bases). CDR3 length equals 16 residues. Germline V CDR1 and CDR2: SGHRS, YFSETQ. V lost 0 bases and J lost 2, with 15 bases in between. CDR3 region: CASSLERQGYPYEQYF. CDR3 nucleotides: TGCGCCAGCAGCTTGGAGAGGCAGGGATATCCCTACGAGCAGTACTTC.

The chain has TRBV20-1 and TRBJ2-1, with a possible D match to TRBD1 (5 bases). The CDR3 totals 11 residues. Per germline, CDR1 DFQATT and CDR2 SNEGSKA (reference sequence). Between the trimmed V and J ends, which lost 6 bases and 10 bases, there was a span of 13 bases. The CDR3 reads CSAGVSDEQFF. CDR3 sequence (DNA): TGCAGTGCAGGGGTTTCGGACGAGCAGTTCTTC.

The rearrangement uses TRBV5-1 and TRBJ2-7, with D hard to call. Germline V gene sequence: CDR1 SGHRS, CDR2 YFSETQ. Trimming stripped 3 bases from V and 6 bases from J, with 16 bases between. The CDR3 sequence is 14 residues long. Here the CDR3 reads CASSSGSNMGEQYF. CDR3 nucleotides: TGCGCCAGCAGCTCCGGGTCCAATATGGGCGAGCAGTACTTC.

Remarks on this clone: The junction differs from germline at one of its ends, possibly a read error. J is TRBJ2-7 and V is TRBV19, with D unresolved. CDR1 and CDR2 (germline): LNHDA, SQIVND (reference sequence). There are 13 residues in the CDR3. Here the CDR3 reads CASKAGQLYEQYF. CDR3 nucleotides: TGTGCGAGTAAGGCAGGCCAACTCTACGAGCAGTACTTC.